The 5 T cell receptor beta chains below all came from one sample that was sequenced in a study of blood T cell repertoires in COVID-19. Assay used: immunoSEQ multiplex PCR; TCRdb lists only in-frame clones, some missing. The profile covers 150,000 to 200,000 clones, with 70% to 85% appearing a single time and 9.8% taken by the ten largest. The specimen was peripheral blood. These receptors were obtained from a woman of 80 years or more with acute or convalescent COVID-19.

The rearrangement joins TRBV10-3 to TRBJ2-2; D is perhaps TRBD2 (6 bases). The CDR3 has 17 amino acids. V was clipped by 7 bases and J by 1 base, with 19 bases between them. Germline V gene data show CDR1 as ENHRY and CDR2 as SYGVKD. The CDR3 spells CAITRQPSGLNTGELFF. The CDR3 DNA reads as TGTGCCATCACCCGACAGCCCTCGGGACTGAACACCGGGGAGCTGTTTTTT.

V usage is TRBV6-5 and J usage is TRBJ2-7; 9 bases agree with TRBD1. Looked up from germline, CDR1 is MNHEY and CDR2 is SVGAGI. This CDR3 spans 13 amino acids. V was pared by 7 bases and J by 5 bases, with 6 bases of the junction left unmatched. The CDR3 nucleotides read TGTGCCAGCATGCGGACAGGGGTGGACGAGCAGTACTTC. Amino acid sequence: CASMRTGVDEQYF.

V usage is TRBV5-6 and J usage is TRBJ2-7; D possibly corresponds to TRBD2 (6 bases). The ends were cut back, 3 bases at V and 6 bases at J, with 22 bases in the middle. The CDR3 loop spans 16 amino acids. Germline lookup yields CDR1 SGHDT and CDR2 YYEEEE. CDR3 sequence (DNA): TGTGCCAGCAGCTCAGGTGGTTCGGGAGCAGTTAGCGAGCAGTACTTC. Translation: CASSSGGSGAVSEQYF.

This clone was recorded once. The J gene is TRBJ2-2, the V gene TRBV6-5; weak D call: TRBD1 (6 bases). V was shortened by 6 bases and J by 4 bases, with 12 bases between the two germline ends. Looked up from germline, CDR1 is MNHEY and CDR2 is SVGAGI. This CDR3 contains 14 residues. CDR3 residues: CASRQTGSTGELFF. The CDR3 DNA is TGTGCCAGCAGGCAAACAGGGAGCACCGGGGAGCTGTTTTTT.

The CDR3: CASSFRQGSIDTQYF. The CDR3 DNA follows: TGTGCCAGCAGTTTCCGGCAGGGTAGTATAGATACGCAGTATTTT. The V and J genes are TRBV27 and TRBJ2-3; TRBD1 might be the D (5 bases). With 3 bases removed from V and 5 bases from J, the gap between germline ends came to 15 bases. The CDR3 runs 15 residues. Germline lookup yields CDR1 MNHEY and CDR2 SMNVEV (reference sequence).